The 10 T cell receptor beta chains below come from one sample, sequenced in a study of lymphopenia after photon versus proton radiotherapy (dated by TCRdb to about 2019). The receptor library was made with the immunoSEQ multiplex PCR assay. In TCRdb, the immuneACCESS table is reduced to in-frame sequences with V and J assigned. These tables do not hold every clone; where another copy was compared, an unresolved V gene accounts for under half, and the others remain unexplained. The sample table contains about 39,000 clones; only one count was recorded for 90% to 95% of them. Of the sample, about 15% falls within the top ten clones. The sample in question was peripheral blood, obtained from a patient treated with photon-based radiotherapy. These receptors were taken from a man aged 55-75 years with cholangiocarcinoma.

The chain's CDR3 is CASSVVGSGYNEQFF. CDR3 nucleotide sequence: TGTGCCAGCAGCGTAGTTGGAAGTGGGTACAATGAGCAGTTCTTC. The chain couples TRBV9 to TRBJ2-1; D call uncertain. This CDR3 comprises 15 residues. Germline lookup yields CDR1 SGDLS and CDR2 YYNGEE. The V end was cut by 0 bases, the J end by 4 bases, with 11 bases between.

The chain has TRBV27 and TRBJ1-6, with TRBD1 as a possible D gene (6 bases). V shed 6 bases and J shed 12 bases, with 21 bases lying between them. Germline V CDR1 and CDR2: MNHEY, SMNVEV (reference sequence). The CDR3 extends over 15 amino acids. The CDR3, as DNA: TGTGCCAGCAGACCCGGGACACAAAACGAGAAACCCCTCCACTTT. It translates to CASRPGTQNEKPLHF.

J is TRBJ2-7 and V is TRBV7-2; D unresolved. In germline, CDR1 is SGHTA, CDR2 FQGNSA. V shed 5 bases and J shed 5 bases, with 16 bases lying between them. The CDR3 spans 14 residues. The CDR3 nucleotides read TGTGCCAGCAGCCGAGGACGGTTTGGCGACGAGCAGTACTTC. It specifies CASSRGRFGDEQYF.

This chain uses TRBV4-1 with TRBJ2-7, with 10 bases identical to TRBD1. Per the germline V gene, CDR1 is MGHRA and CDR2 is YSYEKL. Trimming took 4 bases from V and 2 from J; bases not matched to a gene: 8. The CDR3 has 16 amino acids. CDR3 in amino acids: CASSPPGGTGAYEQYF. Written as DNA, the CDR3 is TGCGCCAGCAGCCCACCAGGAGGGACAGGGGCCTACGAGCAGTACTTC.

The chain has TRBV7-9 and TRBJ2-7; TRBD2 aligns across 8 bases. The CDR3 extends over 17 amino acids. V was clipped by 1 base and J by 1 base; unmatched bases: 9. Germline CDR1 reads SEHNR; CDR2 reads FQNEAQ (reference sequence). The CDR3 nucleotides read TGTGCCAGCAGCTTAGGGGATTGGGGGACTAGTTCCTACGAGCAGTACTTC. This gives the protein CASSLGDWGTSSYEQYF.

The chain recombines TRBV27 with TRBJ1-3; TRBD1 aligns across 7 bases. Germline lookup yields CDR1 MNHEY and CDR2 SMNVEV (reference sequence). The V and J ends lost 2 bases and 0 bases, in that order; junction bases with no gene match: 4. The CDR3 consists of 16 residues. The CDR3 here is CASSLTGVFSGNTIYF. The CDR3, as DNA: TGTGCCAGCAGTTTAACAGGGGTTTTCTCTGGAAACACCATATATTTT.

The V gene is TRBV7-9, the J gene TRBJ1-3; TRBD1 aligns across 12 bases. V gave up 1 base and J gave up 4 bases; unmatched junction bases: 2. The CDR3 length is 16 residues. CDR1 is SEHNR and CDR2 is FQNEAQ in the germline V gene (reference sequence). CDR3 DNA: TGTGCCAGCAGCTTAGTGGGACAGGGGGCCGGAAACACCATATATTTT. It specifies CASSLVGQGAGNTIYF. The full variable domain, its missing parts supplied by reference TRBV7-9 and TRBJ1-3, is DTGVSQNPRHKITKRGQNVTFRCDPISEHNRLYWYRQTLGQGPEFLTYFQNEAQLEKSRLLSDRFSAERPKGSFSTLEIQRTEQGDSAMYLCASSLVGQGAGNTIYFGEGSWLTVV.

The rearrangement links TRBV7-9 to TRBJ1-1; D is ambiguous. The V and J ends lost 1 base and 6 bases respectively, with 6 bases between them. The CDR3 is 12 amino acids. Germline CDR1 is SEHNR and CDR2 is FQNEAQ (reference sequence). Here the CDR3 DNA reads TGTGCCAGCAGCTTAGGGGTCTCTGAAGCTTTCTTT. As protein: CASSLGVSEAFF.

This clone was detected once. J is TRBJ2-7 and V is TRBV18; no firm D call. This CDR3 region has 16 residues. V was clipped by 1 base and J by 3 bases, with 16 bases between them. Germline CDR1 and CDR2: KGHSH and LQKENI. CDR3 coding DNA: TGTGCCAGCTCACCACGAGCAGGTGAACTCTTCTACGAGCAGTACTTC. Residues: CASSPRAGELFYEQYF.

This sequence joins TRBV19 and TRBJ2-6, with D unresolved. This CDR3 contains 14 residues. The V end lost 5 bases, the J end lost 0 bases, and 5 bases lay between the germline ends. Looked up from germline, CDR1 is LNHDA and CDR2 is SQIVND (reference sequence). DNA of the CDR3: TGTGCCAGTAGTGTCGACTCTGGGGCCAACGTCCTGACTTTC. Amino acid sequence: CASSVDSGANVLTF.